Presented here are 9 T cell receptor beta chains from one specimen sequenced in a study of OX40 agonist ivuxolimab in advanced cancers. TCRdb's table, derived via immunoSEQ multiplex PCR, lists solely in-frame clones and lacks some. The sample has 30,000 to 40,000 clones; roughly nine tenths are singletons. The starting material was CD4+ or CD8+ T cells sorted from blood, obtained in a trial of the OX40 agonist ivuxolimab. These TCRs come from an adult with an advanced solid tumor such as melanoma, head and neck, liver or kidney cancer.

This clone was detected only a few times. The chain recombines TRBV15 with TRBJ1-5, with D unresolved. The germline V gene encodes CDR1 LNHNV and CDR2 YYDKDF (reference sequence). The CDR3 extends over 13 amino acids. V was clipped by 2 bases and J by 9 bases, with 11 bases between them. The CDR3 loop is CATSRSGLRPQHF. As DNA, the CDR3 is TGTGCCACCAGCAGAAGCGGGCTCCGGCCCCAGCATTTT.

The chain carries TRBV6-1 and TRBJ1-2; 7 nucleotides match TRBD1. Germline values: CDR1 MNHNS, CDR2 SASEGT. This CDR3 contains 15 residues. Germline trimming cut 4 bases from V and 6 bases from J; bases unmatched to any gene: 11. The CDR3 protein is CASSVPWDSNDGYTF. CDR3 coding DNA: TGTGCCAGCAGTGTCCCGTGGGACAGCAACGATGGCTACACCTTC.

This clone was found once. The gene calls are TRBV30 and TRBJ2-5; 7 bases fit TRBD2. The J call may be faulty, since TRBJ2-7 better matches the DNA end. The CDR3 has 16 residues. Germline lookup yields CDR1 GTSNPN and CDR2 SVGIG (reference sequence). CDR3 sequence: CAWSPAALAVTYEQYF. CDR3 sequence (DNA): TGTGCCTGGAGCCCGGCCGCGCTAGCGGTTACCTACGAGCAGTACTTC.

This chain joins TRBV19 and TRBJ2-1, with D tentatively TRBD1 (6 bases). CDR1 and CDR2 (germline): LNHDA, SQIVND (reference sequence). Trimming removed 7 bases from V and 4 bases from J, with 14 bases in between. This CDR3 has 14 residues. Here the CDR3 DNA reads TGTGCCAGTACATCAGCAGGGGAATACAATGAGCAGTTCTTC. Translating gives CASTSAGEYNEQFF.

The chain couples TRBV6-5 to TRBJ2-7; tentatively, D is TRBD2 (6 bases). The CDR3 loop spans 13 amino acids. The ends were cut back, 6 bases at V and 0 bases at J, with 9 bases in the middle. The V gene's germline CDR1 is MNHEY and CDR2 SVGAGI. CDR3 amino acids: CASSPGVSYEQYF. Written as DNA, the CDR3 is TGTGCCAGCAGCCCGGGAGTCTCCTACGAGCAGTACTTC.

This clone was seen only once. The V and J genes are TRBV5-1 and TRBJ2-5; D unclear. This CDR3 contains 12 residues. Germline V lookup: CDR1 SGHRS, CDR2 YFSETQ. The V and J ends lost 5 bases and 5 bases respectively, with 10 bases between them. The CDR3 DNA reads as TGCGCCAGCAGTCCCCCCGAGGAGACCCAGTACTTC. Its protein product is CASSPPEETQYF.

The V gene is TRBV7-2, the J gene TRBJ2-1; 12 positions agree with TRBD2. J was trimmed by 9 bases and V by 0 bases; bases with no gene match: 6. Germline V gene lookup returns CDR1 SGHTA and CDR2 FQGNSA. The CDR3 spans 16 residues. The CDR3 loop is CASSLALAGGLSEQFF. CDR3 sequence (DNA): TGTGCCAGCAGCTTAGCCCTAGCGGGAGGGCTCAGTGAGCAGTTCTTC.

The genes are TRBV27 and TRBJ2-3, with no clear D. The CDR3 loop spans 14 amino acids. Germline lookup yields CDR1 MNHEY and CDR2 SMNVEV (reference sequence). V lost 5 bases and J lost 0, with 9 bases in between. CDR3 sequence reads: CASSPTGSTDTQYF. The DNA of the CDR3 is TGTGCCAGCAGTCCGACCGGTAGCACAGATACGCAGTATTTT.

As to this clone: Other DNA sequences in the same sample also yield this CDR3. J is TRBJ1-1 and V is TRBV27; possibly TRBD1 for D (6 bases). CDR1 and CDR2 (germline): MNHEY, SMNVEV (reference sequence). There are 13 residues in the CDR3. Deletions cut 5 bases from V and 11 bases from J, with 18 bases between. DNA for the CDR3: TGTGCCAGCAGTCTCACGGGGGGCGCATTGGCTTTCTTT. Encoded protein: CASSLTGGALAFF.